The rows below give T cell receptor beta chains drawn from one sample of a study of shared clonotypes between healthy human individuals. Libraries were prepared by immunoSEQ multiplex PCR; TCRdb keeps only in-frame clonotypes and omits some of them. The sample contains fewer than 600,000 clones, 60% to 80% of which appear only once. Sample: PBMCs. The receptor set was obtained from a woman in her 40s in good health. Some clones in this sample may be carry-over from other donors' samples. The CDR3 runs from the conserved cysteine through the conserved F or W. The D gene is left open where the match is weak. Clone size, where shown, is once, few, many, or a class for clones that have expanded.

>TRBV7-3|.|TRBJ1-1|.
TGTGCCAGCAGCCGAGGGACATTGGGTGAAGCTTTCTTT
CASSRGTLGEAFF
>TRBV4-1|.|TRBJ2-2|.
TGCGCCAGCAGCCAAAGTCTAGTGTCAGGGGAGCTGTTTTTT
CASSQSLVSGELFF
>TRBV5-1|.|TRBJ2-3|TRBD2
TGCGCCAGCAGCTTCCTAGCGGCGGGGACAGATACGCAGTATTTT
CASSFLAAGTDTQYF
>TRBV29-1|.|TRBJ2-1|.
TGCAGCGTTTTAGGCCATGAGCAGTTCTTC
CSVLGHEQFF
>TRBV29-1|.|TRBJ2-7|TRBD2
TGCAGCGGGCGCGGGGGGACCTCCTACGAGCAGTACTTC
CSGRGGTSYEQYF
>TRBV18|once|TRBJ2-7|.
TGTGCCAGCTCAGCCCTGGGGAACGAGCAGTACTTC
CASSALGNEQYF
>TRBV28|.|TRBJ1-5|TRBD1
TGTGCCAGCAGTCCCGGGACAGCACGCCCCCGCAATCAGCCCCAGCATTTT
CASSPGTARPRNQPQHF
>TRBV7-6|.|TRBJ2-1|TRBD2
TGTGCCAGCAGCTTAGAGGGACTAGCGGGAGGTGAGCAGTTCTTC
CASSLEGLAGGEQFF
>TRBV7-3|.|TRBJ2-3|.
TGTGCCAGCAGCTTATCCGGGATAGCGCCGCCAGATACGCAGTATTTT
CASSLSGIAPPDTQYF
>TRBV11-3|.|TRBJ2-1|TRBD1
TGTGCCAGCAGCTCAGGACAGGGAATCCACAATGAGCAGTTCTTC
CASSSGQGIHNEQFF
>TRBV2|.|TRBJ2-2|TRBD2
TGTGCCAGCAGTCCACTGCGGGGGGACACCGGGGAGCTGTTTTTT
CASSPLRGDTGELFF
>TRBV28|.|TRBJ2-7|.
TGTGCCGTAAAAGGCAGGGTGTACGAGCAGTACTTC
CAVKGRVYEQYF
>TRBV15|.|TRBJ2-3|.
TGTGCCACCAGCAGAGAGAGGCAGCTCACAGATACGCAGTATTTT
CATSRERQLTDTQYF
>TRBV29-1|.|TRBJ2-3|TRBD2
TGCAGCGTTGACGCCCCACTAGCGGGATTAGCAGATACGCAGTATTTT
CSVDAPLAGLADTQYF